This T cell receptor (beta chain) was identified in a study of blood T cell repertoires in COVID-19. With 2 bases removed from V and 1 base from J, the gap between germline ends came to 23 bases. This CDR3 spans 19 amino acids. CDR1 MGHRA and CDR2 YSYEKL come from the germline V gene. The table came from immunoSEQ multiplex PCR; TCRdb's copy has only in-frame clones and leaves some out. Here the sample spans 250,000 or so clones, around 86% being singletons. Sequences were obtained from peripheral blood. This sequence originates from a woman aged 40 to 55 who had recovered from COVID-19. The chain joins TRBV4-1 to TRBJ1-1; tentatively, D is TRBD1 (6 bases). Here the CDR3 reads CASSQTYDDAGGRNTEAFF. DNA for the CDR3: TGCGCCAGCAGCCAAACGTACGATGATGCGGGGGGCAGGAACACTGAAGCTTTCTTT.